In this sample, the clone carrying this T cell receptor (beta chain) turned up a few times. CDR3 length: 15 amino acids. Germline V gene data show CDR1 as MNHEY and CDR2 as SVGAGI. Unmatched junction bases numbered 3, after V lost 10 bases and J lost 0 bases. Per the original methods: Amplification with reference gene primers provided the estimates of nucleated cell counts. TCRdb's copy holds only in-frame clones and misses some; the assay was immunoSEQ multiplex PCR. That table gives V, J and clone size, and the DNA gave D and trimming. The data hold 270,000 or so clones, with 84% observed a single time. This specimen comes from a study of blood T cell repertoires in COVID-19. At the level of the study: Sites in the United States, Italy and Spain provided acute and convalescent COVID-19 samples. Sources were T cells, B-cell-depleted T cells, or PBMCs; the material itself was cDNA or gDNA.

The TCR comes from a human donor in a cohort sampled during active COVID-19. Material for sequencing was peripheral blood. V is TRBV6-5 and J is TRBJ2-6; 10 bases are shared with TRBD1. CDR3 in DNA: TGTGCCATCAGGACAGGGGGCTCTGGGGCCAACGTCCTGACTTTC. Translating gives CAIRTGGSGANVLTF.